This T cell receptor beta chain was documented in a study of blood T cell repertoires in COVID-19. As originally analysed: The assay estimated nucleated cells by amplifying reference gene primers. Some clones are missing from TCRdb's copy, which holds only in-frame ones; the method was immunoSEQ multiplex PCR. D and trimming were read from the DNA, whereas the V and J calls and clone size are those reported in that table. The sample shows about 120,000 clones, almost 90% of them seen only once. The CDR3 is 14 residues long. J gave up 5 bases and V 5 bases, and 5 bases lay outside the gene matches. Looked up from germline, CDR1 is SEHNR and CDR2 is FQNEAQ (reference sequence).

The rearrangement links TRBV7-9 to TRBJ2-5, with 10 bases lining up with TRBD1. This clonotype originated in a woman aged 55 to 70 with COVID-19, enrolled during active disease. Source material: peripheral blood. CDR3 DNA: TGTGCCAGCAGCCACGGACAGGGGGTGGAGACCCAGTACTTC. Residues: CASSHGQGVETQYF.